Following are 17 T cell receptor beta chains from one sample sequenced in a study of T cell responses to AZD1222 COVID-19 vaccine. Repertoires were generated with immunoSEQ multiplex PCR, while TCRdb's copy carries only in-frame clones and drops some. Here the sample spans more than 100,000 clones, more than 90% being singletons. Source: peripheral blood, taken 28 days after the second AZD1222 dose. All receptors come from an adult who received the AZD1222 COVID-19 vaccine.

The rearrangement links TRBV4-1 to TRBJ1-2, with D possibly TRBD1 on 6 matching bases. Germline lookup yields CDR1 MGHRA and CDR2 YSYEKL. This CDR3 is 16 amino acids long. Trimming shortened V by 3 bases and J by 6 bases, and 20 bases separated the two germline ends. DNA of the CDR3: TGCGCCAGCAGCCAGGGGGCCGGGACAAGATTGCATGGCTACACCTTC. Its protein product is CASSQGAGTRLHGYTF.

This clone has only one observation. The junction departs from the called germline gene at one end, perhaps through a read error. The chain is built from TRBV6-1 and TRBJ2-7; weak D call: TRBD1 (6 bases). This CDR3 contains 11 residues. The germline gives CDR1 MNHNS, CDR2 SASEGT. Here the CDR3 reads CASSEGGTPQF. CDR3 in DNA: TGTGCCAGCAGTGAAGGGGGGACACCACAGTTC.

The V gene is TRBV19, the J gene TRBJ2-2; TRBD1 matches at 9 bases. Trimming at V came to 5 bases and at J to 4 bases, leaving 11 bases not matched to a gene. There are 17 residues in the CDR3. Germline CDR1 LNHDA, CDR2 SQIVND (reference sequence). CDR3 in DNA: TGTGCCAGTAGTTCACCTGGGGGGACAGGGTTCACCGGGGAGCTGTTTTTT. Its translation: CASSSPGGTGFTGELFF.

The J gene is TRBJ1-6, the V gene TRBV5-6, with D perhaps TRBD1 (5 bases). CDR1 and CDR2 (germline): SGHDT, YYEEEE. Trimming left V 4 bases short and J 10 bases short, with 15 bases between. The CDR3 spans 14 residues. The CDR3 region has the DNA TGTGCCAGCAGCACGGGACTGTCTGACTCACCCCTCCACTTT. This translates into CASSTGLSDSPLHF. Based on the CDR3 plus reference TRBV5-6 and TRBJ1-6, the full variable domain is DAGVTQSPTHLIKTRGQQVTLRCSPKSGHDTVSWYQQALGQGPQFIFQYYEEEERQRGNFPDRFSGHQFPNYSSELNVNALLLGDSALYLCASSTGLSDSPLHFGNGTRLTVT.

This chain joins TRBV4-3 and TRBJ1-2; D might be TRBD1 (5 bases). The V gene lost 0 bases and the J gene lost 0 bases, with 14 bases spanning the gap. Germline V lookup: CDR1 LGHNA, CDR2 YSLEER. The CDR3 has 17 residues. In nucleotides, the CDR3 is TGCGCCAGCAGCCAAGAGGCGGCAGGGCGGGCTAACTATGGCTACACCTTC. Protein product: CASSQEAAGRANYGYTF.

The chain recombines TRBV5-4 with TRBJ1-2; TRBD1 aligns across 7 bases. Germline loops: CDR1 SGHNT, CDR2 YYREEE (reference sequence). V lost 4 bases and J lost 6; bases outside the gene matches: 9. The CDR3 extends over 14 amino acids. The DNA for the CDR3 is TGTGCCAGCAGCCAGGACAGGCCCGGGGATGGCTACACCTTC. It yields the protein CASSQDRPGDGYTF.

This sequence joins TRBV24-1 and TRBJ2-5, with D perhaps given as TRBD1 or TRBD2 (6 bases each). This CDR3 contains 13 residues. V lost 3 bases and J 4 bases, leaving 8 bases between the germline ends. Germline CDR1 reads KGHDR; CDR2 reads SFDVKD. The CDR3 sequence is CATSDGGLETQYF. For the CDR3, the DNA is TGTGCCACCAGTGATGGGGGGCTAGAGACCCAGTACTTC.

The CDR3: CASRQQRDTGGGTEAFF. The DNA for the CDR3 is TGTGCCAGTAGACAGCAGAGGGACACGGGGGGTGGCACTGAAGCTTTCTTT. The gene calls are TRBV19 and TRBJ1-1; maybe TRBD1 (6 bases). V was shortened by 6 bases and J by 4 bases, with 24 bases between the two germline ends. This CDR3 is 17 amino acids long. Germline V gives CDR1 LNHDA, CDR2 SQIVND (reference sequence).

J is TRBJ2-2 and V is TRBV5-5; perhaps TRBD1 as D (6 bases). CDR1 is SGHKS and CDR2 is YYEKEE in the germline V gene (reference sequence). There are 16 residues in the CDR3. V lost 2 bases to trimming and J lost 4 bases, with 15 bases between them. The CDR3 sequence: CASSFPLQGTTGELFF. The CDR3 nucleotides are TGTGCCAGCAGCTTTCCCCTTCAGGGGACCACCGGGGAGCTGTTTTTT.

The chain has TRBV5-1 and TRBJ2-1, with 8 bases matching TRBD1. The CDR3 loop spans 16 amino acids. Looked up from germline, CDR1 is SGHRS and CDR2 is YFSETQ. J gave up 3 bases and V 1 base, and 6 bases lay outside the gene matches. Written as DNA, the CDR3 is TGCGCCAGCAGCTTGATATCAGGGGGCCTCTACAATGAGCAGTTCTTC. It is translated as CASSLISGGLYNEQFF.

The DNA for the CDR3 is TGTGCCAGCAGTGTCGCGGGCAATCAGCCCCAGCATTTT. It yields the protein CASSVAGNQPQHF. The V call is TRBV2, the J call TRBJ1-5; D is unresolved. The germline V gene encodes CDR1 SNHLY and CDR2 FYNNEI. The germline V and J ends were trimmed by 4 bases and 2 bases, with 6 bases remaining between them. CDR3 size: 13 residues.

The CDR3 bases are TGTGCCAGCAGCCGTACAGGGGTGGCGGGGGGCTACACCTTC. It specifies CASSRTGVAGGYTF. The V and J genes are TRBV7-2 and TRBJ1-2; 7 nucleotides match TRBD1. The V gene end was trimmed by 5 bases and the J gene end by 8 bases; junction bases not matched to a gene: 11. CDR3 length: 14 residues. Germline V gene lookup returns CDR1 SGHTA and CDR2 FQGNSA.

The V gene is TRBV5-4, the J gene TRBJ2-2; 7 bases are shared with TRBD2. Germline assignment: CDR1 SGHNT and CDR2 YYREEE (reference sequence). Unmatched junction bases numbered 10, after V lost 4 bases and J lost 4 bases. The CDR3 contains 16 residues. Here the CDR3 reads CASSGPASGSTGELFF. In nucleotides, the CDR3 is TGTGCCAGCAGCGGCCCGGCTAGCGGCTCCACCGGGGAGCTGTTTTTT. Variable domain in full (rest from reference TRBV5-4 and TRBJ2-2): ETGVTQSPTHLIKTRGQQVTLRCSSQSGHNTVSWYQQALGQGPQFIFQYYREEENGRGNFPPRFSGLQFPNYSSELNVNALELDDSALYLCASSGPASGSTGELFFGEGSRLTVL.

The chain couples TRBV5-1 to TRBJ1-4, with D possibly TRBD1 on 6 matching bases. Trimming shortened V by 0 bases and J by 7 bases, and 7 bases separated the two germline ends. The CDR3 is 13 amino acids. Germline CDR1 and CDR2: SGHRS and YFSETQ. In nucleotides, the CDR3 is TGCGCCAGCAGCTTGGGGGGGCTTGAAAAACTGTTTTTT. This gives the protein CASSLGGLEKLFF.

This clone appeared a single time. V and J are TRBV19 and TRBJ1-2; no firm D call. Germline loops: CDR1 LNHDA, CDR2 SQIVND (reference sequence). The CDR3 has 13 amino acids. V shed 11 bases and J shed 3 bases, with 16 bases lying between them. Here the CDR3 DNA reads TGTGCCGCCCAGAGCGGCCAGGACTATGGCTACACCTTC. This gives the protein CAAQSGQDYGYTF.

CDR3 DNA sequence: TGTGCCAGCAGTGAAGCGAGGCAGGGGGATGGCTACACCTTC. Translation gives CASSEARQGDGYTF. The rearrangement uses TRBV2 and TRBJ1-2; 7 bases align to TRBD1. V lost 0 bases, J lost 6 bases, and 4 bases stayed unmatched. Germline CDR1 reads SNHLY; CDR2 reads FYNNEI. The CDR3 contains 14 residues.

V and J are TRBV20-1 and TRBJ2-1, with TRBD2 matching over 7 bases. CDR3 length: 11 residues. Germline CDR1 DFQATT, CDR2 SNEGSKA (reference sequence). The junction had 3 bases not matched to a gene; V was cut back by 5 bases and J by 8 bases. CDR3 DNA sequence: TGCAGTGCTGGTAGCGGGTATGAGCAGTTCTTC. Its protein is CSAGSGYEQFF.